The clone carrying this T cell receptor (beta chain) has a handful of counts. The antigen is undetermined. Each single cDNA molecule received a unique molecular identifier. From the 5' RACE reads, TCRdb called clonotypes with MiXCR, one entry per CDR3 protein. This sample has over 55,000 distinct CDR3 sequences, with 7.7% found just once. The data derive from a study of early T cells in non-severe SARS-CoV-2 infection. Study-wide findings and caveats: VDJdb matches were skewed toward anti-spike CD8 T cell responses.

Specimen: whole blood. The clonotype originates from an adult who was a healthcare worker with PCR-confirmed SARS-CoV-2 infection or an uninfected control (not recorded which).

The CDR3 coding sequence is TGTGCCAGCAGTAGGGAGAGAGATGAAAAACTGTTTTTT. Protein sequence: CASSRERDEKLFF. The V call is TRBV11-2, the J call TRBJ1-4; D call uncertain. The CDR3 spans 13 residues. Trimming shortened V by 6 bases and J by 6 bases, and 11 bases separated the two germline ends. Germline-derived CDR1 and CDR2 are SGHAT and FQNNGV.